One sample yielded the 26 T cell receptor beta chains listed below, sequenced in a study of blood T cell repertoires in COVID-19. Assay: immunoSEQ multiplex PCR; the TCRdb copy retains only in-frame clones and omits some. Of some 320,000 clones in the sample, roughly 86% were seen once. The source material was PBMCs or T cells enriched from blood (not recorded which). Receptors were obtained from a woman aged 50 to 60 who had been exposed to COVID-19.

This chain uses TRBV4-1 with TRBJ2-7; the match to TRBD1 covers 7 bases. Per the germline V gene, CDR1 is MGHRA and CDR2 is YSYEKL. The CDR3 contains 14 residues. J gave up 1 base and V 5 bases, and 5 bases lay outside the gene matches. The CDR3 DNA reads as TGCGCCAGCAGCGGACAGGCCGGATCCTACGAGCAGTACTTC. It specifies CASSGQAGSYEQYF.

The V call is TRBV12-3 or TRBV12-4, the J call TRBJ1-3; D is unclear. V was trimmed by 8 bases and J by 0 bases, leaving 5 bases between them. The CDR3 length is 12 residues. The chain's CDR3 is CASEDSGNTIYF. In DNA form, the CDR3 reads TGTGCCAGCGAGGACTCTGGAAACACCATATATTTT.

The chain has TRBV2 and TRBJ1-2; 7 nucleotides line up with TRBD1. Losses at the gene ends were 2 bases for V and 5 bases for J; bases not matched to a gene: 5. CDR1 and CDR2 (germline): SNHLY, FYNNEI. There are 14 residues in the CDR3. The DNA of the CDR3 is TGTGCCAGCAGTGAACTGACAGGGCGGTATGGCTACACCTTC. Translated: CASSELTGRYGYTF.

CDR3 in amino acids: CASSQERVRTSESYEQYF. CDR3 coding DNA: TGCGCCAGCAGCCAAGAAAGGGTAAGGACTAGCGAGAGCTACGAGCAGTACTTC. The gene calls are TRBV4-1 and TRBJ2-7; 9 positions agree with TRBD2. The length of the CDR3 is 18 residues. With 0 bases clipped from V and 3 bases from J, the junction kept 12 bases outside the gene matches. From germline, CDR1 is MGHRA and CDR2 YSYEKL.

The genes are TRBV7-6 and TRBJ2-1, with 7 bases identical to TRBD2. This CDR3 comprises 18 residues. The J segment lost 2 bases and the V segment lost 4 bases, leaving 14 bases of the junction unmatched. Looked up from germline, CDR1 is SGHVS and CDR2 is FNYEAQ. In DNA form, the CDR3 reads TGTGCCAGCAGCTCTGAGACTAGCAGCCCCACCACCTACAATGAGCAGTTCTTC. Its protein is CASSSETSSPTTYNEQFF.

The chain links TRBV4-1 to TRBJ2-2; 8 positions agree with TRBD2. V was pared by 2 bases and J by 5 bases, with 1 base of the junction left unmatched. Germline V CDR1 and CDR2: MGHRA, YSYEKL. The CDR3 has 14 amino acids. The CDR3 sequence: CASSQPGGTGELFF. CDR3 DNA: TGCGCCAGCAGCCAACCGGGAGGGACCGGGGAGCTGTTTTTT.

The chain couples TRBV9 to TRBJ1-1; no firm D call. This CDR3 has 15 residues. Looked up from germline, CDR1 is SGDLS and CDR2 is YYNGEE. V was trimmed by 3 bases and J by 3 bases, leaving 15 bases between them. The CDR3 reads CASSALITRDTEAFF. DNA of the CDR3: TGTGCCAGCAGCGCATTAATCACTCGCGACACTGAAGCTTTCTTT.

The gene calls are TRBV2 and TRBJ1-1; D gene uncertain. Germline V lookup: CDR1 SNHLY, CDR2 FYNNEI. Trimming pared 6 bases from V and 7 bases from J, leaving 9 bases between. The CDR3 is 11 residues long. The CDR3 coding sequence is TGTGCCAGCAGAATGAGGAATGAAGCTTTCTTT. Residues: CASRMRNEAFF.

The table lists this clone with a few counts. The V gene is TRBV28, the J gene TRBJ2-7; 7 nucleotides agree with TRBD1. The germline CDR1 and CDR2 sequences are MDHEN and SYDVKM. V gave up 10 bases and J gave up 10 bases; unmatched junction bases: 16. CDR3 length: 13 amino acids. CDR3 sequence (DNA): TGTGCCACCCTTAGACAGGGATTAAGGGACCAGTACTTC. As protein: CATLRQGLRDQYF.

This chain links TRBV7-8 with TRBJ2-2; D remains ambiguous. V was trimmed by 5 bases and J by 2 bases, leaving 12 bases between them. The CDR3 runs to 15 residues. Germline loops: CDR1 SGHVS, CDR2 FQNEAQ. The CDR3 sequence: CASSTRMINTGELFF. In DNA, the CDR3 is TGTGCCAGCAGCACGAGGATGATTAACACCGGGGAGCTGTTTTTT.

The V gene is TRBV21-1, the J gene TRBJ1-2; the table's D call, TRBD1, was not checked against the DNA. TRBV21-1 is given as a pseudogene. The CDR3 has 16 amino acids. In DNA, the CDR3 is TGTGCCAGCAGCTTAGCCGGGACAGGGGGCATTTATGGCTACACCTTC. This encodes CASSLAGTGGIYGYTF.

The V gene is TRBV5-5, the J gene TRBJ2-3, with TRBD2 identical over 9 bases. Losses at the gene ends were 0 bases for V and 9 bases for J; bases not matched to a gene: 11. This CDR3 spans 16 amino acids. CDR1 is SGHKS, CDR2 YYEKEE, per germline (reference sequence). The CDR3 region is CASSLELAGGGLTQYF. CDR3 sequence (DNA): TGTGCCAGCAGCTTGGAACTAGCGGGCGGGGGTTTGACGCAGTATTTT.

V gene TRBV6-4 combines with J gene TRBJ1-4, with 7 bases identical to TRBD1. CDR3 size: 18 residues. Trimming removed 2 bases from V and 1 base from J; junction bases left unmatched: 10. Germline CDR1 MRHNA, CDR2 SNTAGT. In DNA, the CDR3 is TGTGCCAGCAGTGACGACAGGGCTCCTCTTATAACTAATGAAAAACTGTTTTTT. The encoded protein is CASSDDRAPLITNEKLFF.

The J gene is TRBJ1-5, the V gene TRBV19; D remains unclear. The CDR3 totals 15 residues. Per the germline V gene, CDR1 is LNHDA and CDR2 is SQIVND (reference sequence). The V and J ends lost 4 bases and 7 bases respectively, with 17 bases between them. Here the CDR3 reads CASSNHLAGVQPQHF. CDR3 bases: TGTGCCAGTAGTAACCATCTCGCAGGTGTCCAGCCCCAGCATTTT. The variable domain in full, with the rest retrieved from reference TRBV19 and TRBJ1-5, is DGGITQSPKYLFRKEGQNVTLSCEQNLNHDAMYWYRQDPGQGLRLIYYSQIVNDFQKGDIAEGYSVSREKKESFPLTVTSAQKNPTAFYLCASSNHLAGVQPQHFGDGTRLSIL.

The V and J genes are TRBV10-2 and TRBJ1-6; 10 positions match TRBD1. The V gene end was trimmed by 6 bases and the J gene end by 6 bases; junction bases not matched to a gene: 5. This CDR3 has 15 amino acids. Germline V lookup: CDR1 WSHSY, CDR2 SAAADI. The CDR3 DNA follows: TGCGCCAGCAGAGGGACAGGGGAACGTAATTCACCCCTCCACTTT. It translates to CASRGTGERNSPLHF.

The genes are TRBV7-9 and TRBJ2-1, with D possibly matching TRBD2 (5 bases). Germline V gives CDR1 SEHNR, CDR2 FQNEAQ (reference sequence). Trimming left V 1 base short and J 8 bases short, with 15 bases between. The CDR3 totals 15 residues. CDR3 in amino acids: CASSLGEGPAYEQFF. The CDR3 nucleotides read TGTGCCAGCAGCTTAGGAGAGGGCCCGGCTTATGAGCAGTTCTTC.

This clone was detected once. This chain joins TRBV18 and TRBJ1-5; unclear D gene. The CDR3 is 16 amino acids. The V gene's germline CDR1 is KGHSH and CDR2 LQKENI. Trimming cost V 3 bases and J 0 bases, with 12 bases left between them. The CDR3 DNA is TGTGCCAGCTCACCGGGCGTCGGAAATAGCAATCAGCCCCAGCATTTT. Protein product: CASSPGVGNSNQPQHF.

The count of this clone is one. V gene TRBV28 combines with J gene TRBJ2-7; tentative D call: TRBD1 (5 bases). CDR3 length equals 15 residues. The germline V and J ends were trimmed by 6 bases and 1 base, with 16 bases remaining between them. Germline loops: CDR1 MDHEN, CDR2 SYDVKM. The CDR3 DNA reads TGTGCCAGCAGCTCCCTTACCGACAGTTCCTACGAGCAGTACTTC. This sequence encodes CASSSLTDSSYEQYF.

This chain links TRBV15 with TRBJ2-2; TRBD1 is a possible D gene (6 bases). Germline CDR1 and CDR2: LNHNV and YYDKDF (reference sequence). V lost 2 bases and J lost 5, with 18 bases in between. This CDR3 is 17 amino acids long. CDR3 nucleotide sequence: TGTGCCACCAGCAGACTCTTGGACAGCCGGAGAACCGGGGAGCTGTTTTTT. It yields the protein CATSRLLDSRRTGELFF. Full variable domain (remainder filled in from reference TRBV15 and TRBJ2-2): DAMVIQNPRYQVTQFGKPVTLSCSQTLNHNVMYWYQQKSSQAPKLLFHYYDKDFNNEADTPDNFQSRRPNTSFCFLDIRSPGLGDTAMYLCATSRLLDSRRTGELFFGEGSRLTVL.

This chain links TRBV19 with TRBJ2-7, with D maybe TRBD1 (7 bases). The CDR3 is made up of 15 amino acids. Trimming took off 5 bases at V and 2 bases at J, with 16 bases between the two ends. Germline lookup yields CDR1 LNHDA and CDR2 SQIVND (reference sequence). In nucleotides, the CDR3 is TGTGCCAGTAGTTTCGGCGGGACAGTCACCTACGAGCAGTACTTC. This translates into CASSFGGTVTYEQYF.

CDR3 sequence: CASSAGQTYEQYF. CDR3 nucleotides: TGCGCCAGCAGTGCTGGACAGACCTACGAGCAGTACTTC. V gene TRBV10-2 combines with J gene TRBJ2-7; tentative D call: TRBD1 (6 bases). Germline loops: CDR1 WSHSY, CDR2 SAAADI. The V end was cut by 4 bases, the J end by 2 bases, with 9 bases between. CDR3 length equals 13 residues.

The chain joins TRBV6-5 to TRBJ1-2, with 12 positions matching TRBD1. V was clipped by 5 bases and J by 7 bases; unmatched bases: 5. The CDR3 extends over 14 amino acids. Germline V gene lookup returns CDR1 MNHEY and CDR2 SVGAGI. The CDR3 region is CASSRDRGPGGYTF. The CDR3 coding sequence is TGTGCCAGCAGTCGGGACAGGGGGCCGGGTGGCTACACCTTC.

The rearrangement joins TRBV7-9 to TRBJ2-7; 9 nucleotides agree with TRBD1. Losses at the gene ends were 5 bases for V and 4 bases for J; bases not matched to a gene: 6. The CDR3 covers 14 residues. CDR1 and CDR2 from the germline V gene are SEHNR and FQNEAQ (reference sequence). CDR3 sequence (DNA): TGTGCCAGCAGCGACCGGGACAGGGAATACGAGCAGTACTTC. Translated: CASSDRDREYEQYF.

The chain has TRBV7-9 and TRBJ2-4; a possible D gene is TRBD2 (5 bases). Germline-derived CDR1 and CDR2 are SEHNR and FQNEAQ (reference sequence). This CDR3 spans 13 amino acids. The germline V and J ends were trimmed by 3 bases and 8 bases, with 11 bases remaining between them. Written as DNA, the CDR3 is TGTGCCAGCAGCTTTTGGGCCGGGGACATTCAGTACTTC. It specifies CASSFWAGDIQYF.

V gene TRBV6-5 combines with J gene TRBJ1-4; 7 bases map to TRBD1. The CDR3 has 16 residues. The V gene's germline CDR1 is MNHEY and CDR2 SVGAGI. V dropped 2 bases and J dropped 8; count of bases not matched to a gene: 11. CDR3 amino acids: CASSYTPGTVREKLFF. Here the CDR3 DNA reads TGTGCCAGCAGTTACACCCCCGGGACAGTAAGAGAAAAACTGTTTTTT.

The sample holds a few counts of this clone. The rearrangement uses TRBV11-2 and TRBJ2-1; weak D call: TRBD1 (6 bases). The CDR3 sequence is 14 residues long. Germline V gene sequence: CDR1 SGHAT, CDR2 FQNNGV. Trimming cost V 6 bases and J 4 bases, with 13 bases left between them. The chain's CDR3 is CASRENQGYNEQFF. In DNA, the CDR3 is TGTGCCAGCAGGGAGAATCAGGGGTACAATGAGCAGTTCTTC.